The sample holds many counts of the clone carrying this T cell receptor beta chain. Antigen specificity is unknown. Ligated cDNA underwent four rounds of PCR with nested alpha and beta constant region primers and SP2. TCRdb analysed the UMI-ligation and nested PCR reads with MiXCR anew, one entry per CDR3 protein. The sample has more than 20,000 distinct CDR3 sequences, about 6.4% seen once. CDR3 length equals 14 residues. The V gene's germline CDR1 is SGHTA and CDR2 FQGNSA. V lost 2 bases, J lost 4 bases, and 4 bases stayed unmatched. These data belong to a study of naive and memory T cell subsets. Treatment indicated: skin biopsy from PPD injection site in Mantoux-positive individual. An oligonucleotide containing a UMI was ligated to the 3' end of TCR cDNA. Study-wide results and limits: TCR transcript changes with activation or differentiation may affect this RNA method.

Sequences were derived from skin, sampled from a tuberculin skin test site. J is TRBJ2-5 and V is TRBV7-2, with 7 bases lining up with TRBD1. This receptor was taken from an adult in good health. CDR3 sequence: CASSLTGAGETQYF. CDR3 coding DNA: TGTGCCAGCAGCTTAACAGGGGCGGGAGAGACCCAGTACTTC.